The 18 T cell receptor beta chains listed next were all sequenced from one sample in a study of T cell repertoires in cytomegalovirus infection. The antigens for these receptors are not known. TCRdb reanalysed the reads using MiXCR and keeps one entry per CDR3 protein. The sample contains approximately 89,000 distinct CDR3 sequences, less than 30% of which appear only once. The sequencing used CD8+ T cells from cultured PBMCs, collected from culture after CMV antigen stimulation. The receptors were gathered from a human donor in good health (CMV status not recorded). Some clones in this sample may be carry-over from other donors' samples.

There are many counts of this clonotype. The chain joins TRBV5-6 to TRBJ2-1; D remains ambiguous. This CDR3 has 17 amino acids. V lost 4 bases to trimming and J lost 0 bases, with 17 bases between them. The V gene's germline CDR1 is SGHDT and CDR2 YYEEEE. The CDR3 coding sequence is TGTGCCAGCAGCGACACCATCGGACGGAGCTCCTACAATGAGCAGTTCTTC. It encodes CASSDTIGRSSYNEQFF. The entire variable domain, with the rest obtained from reference TRBV5-6 and TRBJ2-1, is as follows: DAGVTQSPTHLIKTRGQQVTLRCSPKSGHDTVSWYQQALGQGPQFIFQYYEEEERQRGNFPDRFSGHQFPNYSSELNVNALLLGDSALYLCASSDTIGRSSYNEQFFGPGTRLTVL.

The chain joins TRBV12-3 or TRBV12-4 to TRBJ2-5; D is undetermined. CDR3 size: 12 residues. Trimming left V 2 bases short and J 5 bases short, with 6 bases between. This chain's CDR3 is CASSLTIETQYF. The DNA for the CDR3 is TGTGCCAGCAGTTTAACGATTGAGACCCAGTACTTC.

The rearrangement joins TRBV6-5 to TRBJ2-1, with no clear D. The V gene's germline CDR1 is MNHEY and CDR2 SVGAGI. V was trimmed by 6 bases and J by 1 base, leaving 13 bases between them. The CDR3 has 15 residues. The CDR3 sequence: CASSNVGSSYNEQFF. CDR3 coding DNA: TGTGCCAGCAGCAACGTGGGGTCTTCCTACAATGAGCAGTTCTTC.

About this clonotype itself: The junction differs from germline at one of its ends, possibly a read error. The chain uses TRBV10-3 and TRBJ1-5; 9 positions match TRBD1. The CDR3 length is 16 residues. Germline V lookup: CDR1 ENHRY, CDR2 SYGVKD. CDR3 region: CAISETDRGGNKPQHF. The CDR3 DNA sequence: TGTGCCATCAGTGAGACGGACAGGGGAGGCAATAAGCCCCAGCATTTT.

The table lists this clonotype with a few counts. This sequence joins TRBV27 and TRBJ2-2; 7 positions match TRBD2. This CDR3 has 14 amino acids. CDR1 is MNHEY and CDR2 is SMNVEV in the germline V gene (reference sequence). The junction had 2 bases not matched to a gene; V was cut back by 4 bases and J by 3 bases. The CDR3: CASSWGGHTGELFF. In DNA, the CDR3 is TGTGCCAGCAGTTGGGGGGGTCACACCGGGGAGCTGTTTTTT.

The V and J genes are TRBV25-1 and TRBJ2-3, with D perhaps TRBD1 (5 bases). This CDR3 is built from 23 residues. Germline V gives CDR1 MGHDK, CDR2 SYGVNS. With 3 bases removed from V and 0 bases from J, the gap between germline ends came to 34 bases. The chain's CDR3 is CASSDHSRQGQISLYASTDTQYF. As DNA, the CDR3 is TGTGCCAGCAGTGACCACAGCCGCCAGGGCCAGATATCCCTATATGCTAGCACAGATACGCAGTATTTT.

This rearrangement joins TRBV5-4 to TRBJ2-7; possible D gene TRBD2, 5 bases. Per germline, CDR1 SGHNT and CDR2 YYREEE (reference sequence). The CDR3 extends over 13 amino acids. V was pared by 1 base and J by 7 bases, with 12 bases between. This chain's CDR3 is CASSLNLEGEQYF. The CDR3 bases are TGTGCCAGCAGCTTGAACCTAGAGGGAGAGCAGTACTTC. The variable domain in full, completed from reference TRBV5-4 and TRBJ2-7, reads ETGVTQSPTHLIKTRGQQVTLRCSSQSGHNTVSWYQQALGQGPQFIFQYYREEENGRGNFPPRFSGLQFPNYSSELNVNALELDDSALYLCASSLNLEGEQYFGPGTRLTVT.

The gene calls are TRBV4-1 and TRBJ1-2; 9 nucleotides align to TRBD1. V lost 4 bases to trimming and J lost 9 bases; unmatched junction nucleotides: 12. The CDR3 length is 15 residues. Germline-derived CDR1 and CDR2 are MGHRA and YSYEKL. The DNA of the CDR3 is TGCGCCAGCAGCCCGATCCCGGGGACAGGGCAGCGCTACACCTTC. It codes for CASSPIPGTGQRYTF.

This clonotype appeared a few times. The rearrangement links TRBV20-1 to TRBJ1-1; 9 nucleotides match TRBD1. Germline V gene data show CDR1 as DFQATT and CDR2 as SNEGSKA (reference sequence). The J segment lost 5 bases and the V segment lost 2 bases, leaving 9 bases of the junction unmatched. The CDR3 contains 15 residues. The CDR3 bases are TGCAGTGCTAGATTTTCCGACAGGGGGGAAACTGAAGCTTTCTTT. Its translation: CSARFSDRGETEAFF.

This clonotype was counted a few times. The chain has TRBV6-2 or TRBV6-3 and TRBJ2-2, with 10 bases that match TRBD1. V was clipped by 10 bases and J by 5 bases; unmatched bases: 13. The CDR3 runs 16 residues. Germline V lookup: CDR1 MNHEY, CDR2 SVGEGT. CDR3 sequence reads: CATFGTGESRTGELFF. The CDR3 DNA reads as TGTGCCACCTTCGGGACAGGGGAGAGTCGGACCGGGGAGCTGTTTTTT.

J is TRBJ2-3 and V is TRBV12-3 or TRBV12-4; tentatively, D is TRBD2 (5 bases). Deletions cut 5 bases from V and 4 bases from J, with 13 bases between. The CDR3 is 14 amino acids. CDR3 region: CASSRLGSADTQYF. CDR3 DNA: TGTGCCAGCAGTCGTTTGGGGAGTGCAGATACGCAGTATTTT.

This chain uses TRBV18 with TRBJ2-3; D perhaps matches TRBD2 (5 bases). The CDR3 runs to 15 residues. Germline CDR1 is KGHSH and CDR2 is LQKENI. V dropped 3 bases and J dropped 0 bases, with 10 bases sitting between them. The CDR3 is CASSPSGTSTDTQYF. Written as DNA, the CDR3 is TGTGCCAGCTCACCGAGCGGAACTAGCACAGATACGCAGTATTTT.

V usage is TRBV28 and J usage is TRBJ2-5; D is possibly TRBD1 (5 bases). This CDR3 is 14 amino acids long. The V and J ends lost 6 bases and 2 bases respectively, with 13 bases between them. Per germline, CDR1 MDHEN and CDR2 SYDVKM. The CDR3 region has the DNA TGTGCCAGCAGATCGGACACCCTACAAGAGACCCAGTACTTC. Protein sequence: CASRSDTLQETQYF.

This clonotype was counted ten times or more. The V and J genes are TRBV5-1 and TRBJ2-1, with unresolved D. Germline V gene sequence: CDR1 SGHRS, CDR2 YFSETQ. The V and J ends lost 0 bases and 11 bases respectively, with 12 bases between them. The CDR3 totals 13 residues. CDR3 protein: CASSLGAREKQFF. The CDR3 DNA follows: TGCGCCAGCAGCTTGGGCGCTAGGGAAAAGCAGTTCTTC.

This sequence joins TRBV2 and TRBJ2-2; D is uncertain. The CDR3 is made up of 12 amino acids. Germline assignment: CDR1 SNHLY and CDR2 FYNNEI. V shed 7 bases and J shed 3 bases, with 6 bases lying between them. The CDR3 nucleotides read TGTGCCAGCAACTTCGACACCGGGGAGCTGTTTTTT. Translated, it gives CASNFDTGELFF.

In this sample, this clonotype turned up a few times. The chain recombines TRBV27 with TRBJ2-3; tentative D call: TRBD2 (6 bases). The CDR3 length is 15 residues. CDR1 is MNHEY, CDR2 SMNVEV, per germline (reference sequence). Trimming left V 5 bases short and J 0 bases short, with 12 bases between. The CDR3 DNA sequence: TGTGCCAGCAGTGGGAGGCTACAAAGCACAGATACGCAGTATTTT. The encoded protein is CASSGRLQSTDTQYF.

This clonotype was detected a few times. The chain has TRBV7-9 and TRBJ2-1; 11 bases agree with TRBD2. The V gene end was trimmed by 5 bases and the J gene end by 8 bases; junction bases not matched to a gene: 5. CDR3 length: 14 amino acids. Per the germline V gene, CDR1 is SEHNR and CDR2 is FQNEAQ (reference sequence). CDR3 residues: CASSLIAGGYEQFF. As DNA, the CDR3 is TGTGCCAGCAGCCTTATAGCGGGGGGGTATGAGCAGTTCTTC.

This sequence joins TRBV7-6 and TRBJ2-2; TRBD2 matches at 10 bases. Germline lookup yields CDR1 SGHVS and CDR2 FNYEAQ. With 5 bases clipped from V and 7 bases from J, the junction kept 7 bases outside the gene matches. CDR3 length: 15 residues. CDR3 bases: TGTGCCAGCAGCGCGAGCGGGGGGGTCGGCGGGGAGCTGTTTTTT. This gives the protein CASSASGGVGGELFF. The full variable domain, in which reference TRBV7-6 and TRBJ2-2 provide the parts outside the CDR3, is GAGVSQSPRYKVTKRGQDVALRCDPISGHVSLYWYRQALGQGPEFLTYFNYEAQQDKSGLPNDRFSAERPEGSISTLTIQRTEQRDSAMYRCASSASGGVGGELFFGEGSRLTVL.